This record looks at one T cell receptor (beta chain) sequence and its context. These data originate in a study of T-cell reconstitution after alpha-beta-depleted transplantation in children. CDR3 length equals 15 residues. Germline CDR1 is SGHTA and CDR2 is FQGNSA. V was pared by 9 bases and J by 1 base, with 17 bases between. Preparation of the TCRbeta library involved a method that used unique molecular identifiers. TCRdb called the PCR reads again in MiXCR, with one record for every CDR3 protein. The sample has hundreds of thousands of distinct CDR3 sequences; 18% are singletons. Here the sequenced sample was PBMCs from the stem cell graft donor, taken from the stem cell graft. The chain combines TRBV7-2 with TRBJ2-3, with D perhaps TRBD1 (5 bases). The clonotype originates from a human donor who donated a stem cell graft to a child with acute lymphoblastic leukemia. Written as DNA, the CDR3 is TGTGCCAGTCGCAGCGTCCAGGGCCGCACAGATACGCAGTATTTT. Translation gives CASRSVQGRTDTQYF.